One T cell receptor beta chain is described in this entry. Measured with immunoSEQ multiplex PCR; TCRdb has only the in-frame clones, and not every one. The top ten hold about 1% of the sample, which has more than 55,000 clones, about 92% seen once. This sample was taken from a study of T cell changes during pregnancy in multiple sclerosis. CDR3 length: 17 amino acids. The germline V gene encodes CDR1 MGHRA and CDR2 YSYEKL. V dropped 0 bases and J dropped 0 bases, with 13 bases sitting between them. The sample consisted of peripheral blood, taken in the third trimester of pregnancy. This receptor was identified in a female donor with multiple sclerosis, enrolled in a pregnancy study. This chain uses TRBV4-1 with TRBJ2-3; D is perhaps TRBD2 (6 bases). This CDR3 is CASSQDGAGSSTDTQYF. In DNA form, the CDR3 reads TGCGCCAGCAGCCAAGATGGTGCGGGGAGTAGCACAGATACGCAGTATTTT.